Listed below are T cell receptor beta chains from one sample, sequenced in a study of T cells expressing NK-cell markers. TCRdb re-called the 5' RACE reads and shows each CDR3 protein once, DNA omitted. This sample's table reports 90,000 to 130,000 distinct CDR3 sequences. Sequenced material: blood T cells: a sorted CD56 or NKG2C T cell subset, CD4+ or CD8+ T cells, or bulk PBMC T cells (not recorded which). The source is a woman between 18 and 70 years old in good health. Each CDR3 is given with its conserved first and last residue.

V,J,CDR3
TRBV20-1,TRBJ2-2,CSARATDTDTGELFF
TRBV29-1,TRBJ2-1,CSVAGEPSYNEQFF
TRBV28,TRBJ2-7,CASGWDRVVEQYF
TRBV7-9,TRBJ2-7,CASSPPTLAGRYEQYF
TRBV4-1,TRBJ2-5,CASSQASGSERETQYF
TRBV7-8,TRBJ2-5,CASSVTGNQETQYF
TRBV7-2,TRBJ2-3,CASSSIAGASTDTQYF
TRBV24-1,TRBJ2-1,CATSPASGLAGGSSYNEQFF
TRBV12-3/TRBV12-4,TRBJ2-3,CASSLILADTDTQYF
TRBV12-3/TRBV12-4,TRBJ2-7,CASSFTGSDEQYF
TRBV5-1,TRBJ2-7,CASSLLPEGEQYF
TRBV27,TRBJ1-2,CASSPRTDYGYTF
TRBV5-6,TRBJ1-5,CASSRTPGSNQPQHF
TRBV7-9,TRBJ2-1,CASSLGGGSGRVNEQFF
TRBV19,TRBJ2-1,CASSFGGDSSYNEQFF
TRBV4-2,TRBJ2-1,CASSQADRGSSYNEQFF
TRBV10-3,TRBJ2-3,CAISDPPSGPDTQYF
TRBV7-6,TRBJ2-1,CASSTEPGQGLSSSYNEQFF
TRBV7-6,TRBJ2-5,CASSPEGVPQYF
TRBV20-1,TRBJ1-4,CSAEPLRTGGEKLFF
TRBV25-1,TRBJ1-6,CASSEYWGSPLHF
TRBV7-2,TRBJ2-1,CASSPRSSYNEQFF
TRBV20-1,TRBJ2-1,CSAGLAGEDEQFF
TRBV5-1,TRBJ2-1,CASSLGGSGTHNEQFF
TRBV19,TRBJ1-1,CASSIFGGETANTEAFF
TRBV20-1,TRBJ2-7,CSARGPGTAENEQYF
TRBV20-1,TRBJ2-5,CSARDSLAGGYYQETQYF
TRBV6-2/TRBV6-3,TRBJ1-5,CASSYSRSNQPQHF
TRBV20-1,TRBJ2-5,CSARNLRGQGETQYF